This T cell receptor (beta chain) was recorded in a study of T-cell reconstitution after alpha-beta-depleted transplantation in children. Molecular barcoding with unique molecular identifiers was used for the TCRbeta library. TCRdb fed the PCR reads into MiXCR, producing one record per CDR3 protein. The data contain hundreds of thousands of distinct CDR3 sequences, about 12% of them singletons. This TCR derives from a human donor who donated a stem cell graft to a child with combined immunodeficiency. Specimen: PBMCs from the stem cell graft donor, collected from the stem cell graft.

CDR3 loop: CATQAGSSYNEQFF. DNA of the CDR3: TGTGCCACCCAAGCGGGAAGCTCCTACAATGAGCAGTTCTTC. The V gene is TRBV25-1, the J gene TRBJ2-1; 7 bases are shared with TRBD2. The CDR3 consists of 14 residues. With V trimmed by 10 bases and J by 0 bases, 6 bases remained unmatched. Germline V gene sequence: CDR1 MGHDK, CDR2 SYGVNS.